Below, 28 T cell receptor beta chains from the same sample are listed, as sequenced in a study of OX40 agonist ivuxolimab in advanced cancers. TCRdb keeps only in-frame clones here, not all; method: immunoSEQ multiplex PCR. The sample carries 60,000 or so clones, more than 70% recorded once. The source material was CD4+ or CD8+ T cells sorted from blood, sampled in a trial of the OX40 agonist ivuxolimab. These receptors originate from an adult with an advanced solid tumor such as melanoma, head and neck, liver or kidney cancer.

V usage is TRBV7-9 and J usage is TRBJ2-1, with 9 bases matching TRBD1. Germline V gene sequence: CDR1 SEHNR, CDR2 FQNEAQ (reference sequence). J was trimmed by 2 bases and V by 5 bases; bases with no gene match: 4. The length of the CDR3 is 15 residues. The CDR3 DNA follows: TGTGCCAGCAGCCCTACAGGGGGCACCTACAATGAGCAGTTCTTC. Protein product: CASSPTGGTYNEQFF.

The genes are TRBV6-5 and TRBJ1-1; TRBD1 might be the D (5 bases). In germline, CDR1 is MNHEY, CDR2 SVGAGI. Trimming cost V 6 bases and J 1 base, with 15 bases left between them. This CDR3 has 15 amino acids. CDR3 sequence: CASSRTRAPNTEAFF. The DNA of the CDR3 is TGTGCCAGCAGCAGAACCAGGGCCCCGAACACTGAAGCTTTCTTT.

The gene calls are TRBV6-1 and TRBJ1-5, with TRBD1 matching 10 bases. Germline V lookup: CDR1 MNHNS, CDR2 SASEGT. The V and J ends lost 6 bases and 3 bases, in that order; junction bases with no gene match: 5. CDR3 length: 15 amino acids. The CDR3 here is CASRTGTGVNQPQHF. The DNA of the CDR3 is TGTGCCAGCAGAACCGGGACAGGGGTCAATCAGCCCCAGCATTTT.

V gene TRBV18 combines with J gene TRBJ1-6, with 10 bases identical to TRBD1. The CDR3 has 14 residues. J lost 7 bases, V lost 3 bases, and 0 bases had no gene match. CDR1 and CDR2 (germline): KGHSH, LQKENI. The CDR3 reads CASSPGQGNSPLHF. The DNA of the CDR3 is TGTGCCAGCTCACCGGGACAGGGGAATTCACCCCTCCACTTT.

The chain employs TRBV19 and TRBJ1-1, with D unclear. The CDR3 extends over 15 amino acids. Germline assignment: CDR1 LNHDA and CDR2 SQIVND (reference sequence). V shed 4 bases and J shed 0 bases, with 12 bases lying between them. CDR3 region: CASSTLGRLNTEAFF. The CDR3 region has the DNA TGTGCCAGTAGTACTTTGGGCCGACTGAACACTGAAGCTTTCTTT.

This chain links TRBV7-2 with TRBJ1-6, with a possible D match to TRBD1 (5 bases). The V and J ends lost 8 bases and 7 bases respectively, with 9 bases between them. CDR1 and CDR2 from the germline V gene are SGHTA and FQGNSA. The CDR3 sequence is 12 residues long. The CDR3: CASGHPNSPLHF. CDR3 bases: TGTGCCAGCGGACACCCCAATTCACCCCTCCACTTT.

V is TRBV4-1 and J is TRBJ1-2, with 9 bases aligning to TRBD1. The J segment lost 4 bases and the V segment lost 2 bases, leaving 8 bases of the junction unmatched. CDR3 length equals 16 residues. The germline V gene encodes CDR1 MGHRA and CDR2 YSYEKL. The CDR3 protein is CASSQPLDRGGYGYTF. CDR3 DNA sequence: TGCGCCAGCAGCCAACCCTTGGACAGGGGCGGCTATGGCTACACCTTC.

The chain employs TRBV18 and TRBJ1-1, with no clear D. The germline CDR1 and CDR2 sequences are KGHSH and LQKENI. This CDR3 spans 12 amino acids. V shed 5 bases and J shed 6 bases, with 10 bases lying between them. CDR3 in amino acids: CASSSYQSEAFF. The CDR3 DNA reads as TGTGCCAGCTCAAGCTATCAGTCTGAAGCTTTCTTT.

V is TRBV19 and J is TRBJ1-2, with D unresolved. From germline, CDR1 is LNHDA and CDR2 SQIVND (reference sequence). V was clipped by 3 bases and J by 8 bases, with 13 bases between them. The CDR3 runs 13 residues. CDR3 amino acids: CASSMLMGDGYTF. CDR3 nucleotides: TGTGCCAGTAGTATGTTGATGGGAGACGGCTACACCTTC.

The chain has TRBV6-1 and TRBJ1-1; possible D gene TRBD1, 5 bases. Between the trimmed V and J ends, which lost 0 bases and 1 base, there was a span of 9 bases. This CDR3 contains 15 residues. CDR1 MNHNS and CDR2 SASEGT come from the germline V gene. CDR3 DNA: TGTGCCAGCAGTGAAGCTGTGACAGAGAACACTGAAGCTTTCTTT. As protein: CASSEAVTENTEAFF.

The chain uses TRBV2 and TRBJ2-1; D gene unclear. The CDR3 runs 13 residues. CDR1 and CDR2 (germline): SNHLY, FYNNEI. The ends were cut back, 8 bases at V and 4 bases at J, with 12 bases in the middle. In DNA form, the CDR3 reads TGTGCCAGCCGTCGCAGGTCATACAATGAGCAGTTCTTC. As protein: CASRRRSYNEQFF.

V gene TRBV6-1 combines with J gene TRBJ2-3; D ambiguous. CDR3 length equals 16 residues. The germline gives CDR1 MNHNS, CDR2 SASEGT. V was clipped by 4 bases and J by 0 bases, with 14 bases between them. The CDR3, as DNA: TGTGCCAGCAGTGCAAATCCATACTCTAGCACAGATACGCAGTATTTT. Protein: CASSANPYSSTDTQYF.

The chain recombines TRBV6-1 with TRBJ1-2; D is uncertain. The CDR3 is made up of 12 amino acids. Germline V gene data show CDR1 as MNHNS and CDR2 as SASEGT. Trimming took off 1 base at V and 7 bases at J, with 7 bases between the two ends. The CDR3 DNA reads as TGTGCCAGCAGTGAAGGGCTGTTTGGCTACACCTTC. Its protein product is CASSEGLFGYTF.

The chain carries TRBV18 and TRBJ1-1; D gene uncertain. V was trimmed by 1 base and J by 5 bases, leaving 5 bases between them. Germline V gene data show CDR1 as KGHSH and CDR2 as LQKENI. CDR3 length: 12 amino acids. The CDR3 region has the DNA TGTGCCAGCTCACCACAGAGGACTGAAGCTTTCTTT. Translation: CASSPQRTEAFF.

The chain couples TRBV5-8 to TRBJ2-3, with 7 bases aligning to TRBD1. Germline values: CDR1 SGHTS, CDR2 YDEGEE. CDR3 length: 16 amino acids. Trimming removed 4 bases from V and 3 bases from J; junction bases left unmatched: 11. The CDR3 sequence: CASSIPWTGSTDTQYF. The DNA of the CDR3 is TGTGCCAGCAGCATCCCATGGACAGGTTCAACAGATACGCAGTATTTT. The whole variable domain, filled in from reference TRBV5-8 and TRBJ2-3, reads EAGVTQSPTHLIKTRGQQATLRCSPISGHTSVYWYQQALGLGLQFLLWYDEGEERNRGNFPPRFSGRQFPNYSSELNVNALELEDSALYLCASSIPWTGSTDTQYFGPGTRLTVL.

V is TRBV6-6 and J is TRBJ1-2; D unresolved. Trimming removed 6 bases at V and 6 bases at J, with 8 bases between. The CDR3 has 11 amino acids. Germline CDR1 is MNHNY and CDR2 is SVGAGI (reference sequence). CDR3 bases: TGTGCCAGCAGCCCCTCCGATGGCTACACCTTC. This encodes CASSPSDGYTF.

The V gene is TRBV6-5, the J gene TRBJ1-2, with a possible D match to TRBD1 (6 bases). This CDR3 spans 15 amino acids. Germline V gene sequence: CDR1 MNHEY, CDR2 SVGAGI. V was shortened by 5 bases and J by 0 bases, with 13 bases between the two germline ends. CDR3 in amino acids: CASSKGQSANYGYTF. CDR3 nucleotides: TGTGCCAGCAGTAAAGGACAGTCTGCTAACTATGGCTACACCTTC.

The rearrangement links TRBV9 to TRBJ2-7; maybe TRBD2 (5 bases). This CDR3 has 15 amino acids. Germline V gene sequence: CDR1 SGDLS, CDR2 YYNGEE. Trimming took off 0 bases at V and 6 bases at J, with 16 bases between the two ends. DNA for the CDR3: TGTGCCAGCAGCGTAGTCGACGGGGAGTCCGCCGAGCAGTACTTC. This encodes CASSVVDGESAEQYF.

The genes are TRBV11-2 and TRBJ1-2, with D tentatively TRBD1 (6 bases). Trimming removed 5 bases at V and 0 bases at J, with 16 bases between. This CDR3 is 16 amino acids long. Germline V lookup: CDR1 SGHAT, CDR2 FQNNGV. The CDR3 coding sequence is TGTGCCAGCAGCCTAAACCGGGACACCGCTAACTATGGCTACACCTTC. Amino acids: CASSLNRDTANYGYTF.

J is TRBJ1-1 and V is TRBV6-1; D ambiguous. Germline loops: CDR1 MNHNS, CDR2 SASEGT. Trimming cost V 2 bases and J 5 bases, with 21 bases left between them. CDR3 size: 17 residues. The CDR3 DNA is TGTGCCAGCAGTGAACGGCAGTGGGGTATCTTTGGGACTGAAGCTTTCTTT. This translates into CASSERQWGIFGTEAFF.

This clone came up once. The chain recombines TRBV5-6 with TRBJ1-2; TRBD1 aligns across 7 bases. Germline V gives CDR1 SGHDT, CDR2 YYEEEE. The V segment lost 0 bases and the J segment 4 bases; nucleotides outside the gene matches: 9. The CDR3 sequence is 16 residues long. This CDR3 reads CASSLGQGPGGYGYTF. DNA of the CDR3: TGTGCCAGCAGCTTGGGACAGGGCCCCGGTGGCTATGGCTACACCTTC.

This rearrangement joins TRBV25-1 to TRBJ2-2, with TRBD2 matching 10 bases. J was trimmed by 4 bases and V by 3 bases; bases with no gene match: 11. This CDR3 contains 18 residues. Germline lookup yields CDR1 MGHDK and CDR2 SYGVNS. The CDR3 DNA follows: TGTGCCAGCAGTGATCCCTCGAGCGGGGGGGTCAGCACCGGGGAGCTGTTTTTT. Protein product: CASSDPSSGGVSTGELFF.

The chain couples TRBV5-1 to TRBJ2-1; D gene unclear. Germline-derived CDR1 and CDR2 are SGHRS and YFSETQ. V was clipped by 4 bases and J by 0 bases, with 14 bases between them. CDR3 length: 16 residues. The CDR3 DNA reads TGCGCCAGCAGCGGTCCCACGGAGCGCTCCTACAATGAGCAGTTCTTC. This sequence encodes CASSGPTERSYNEQFF.

The V call is TRBV29-1, the J call TRBJ2-3; D might be TRBD2 (6 bases). Germline-derived CDR1 and CDR2 are SQVTM and ANQGSEA. The CDR3 covers 14 residues. The ends were cut back, 7 bases at V and 4 bases at J, with 18 bases in the middle. Written as DNA, the CDR3 is TGCAGCGGATGCCGGGACTCAACCGCAGATACGCAGTATTTT. Its translation is CSGCRDSTADTQYF.

V usage is TRBV19 and J usage is TRBJ1-3, with 10 nucleotides matching TRBD1. Germline V CDR1 and CDR2: LNHDA, SQIVND (reference sequence). This CDR3 is 16 amino acids long. V lost 5 bases, J lost 2 bases, and 6 bases stayed unmatched. The CDR3 loop is CASSRPGTGAGNTIYF. The CDR3 DNA sequence: TGTGCCAGTAGTCGGCCCGGGACAGGGGCTGGAAACACCATATATTTT.

The rearrangement uses TRBV12-5 and TRBJ2-1; weak D call: TRBD2 (6 bases). Germline-derived CDR1 and CDR2 are LGHNT and FRNRAP. The V end was cut by 1 base, the J end by 10 bases, with 17 bases between. CDR3 length: 15 amino acids. The CDR3 loop is CASGLDPGRGVEQFF. CDR3 sequence (DNA): TGTGCTAGTGGTTTGGATCCGGGACGCGGGGTCGAGCAGTTCTTC.

The gene calls are TRBV4-1 and TRBJ1-6, with D possibly being TRBD1 (5 bases). From germline, CDR1 is MGHRA and CDR2 YSYEKL. Trimming took off 0 bases at V and 7 bases at J, with 10 bases between the two ends. This CDR3 is 15 amino acids long. The DNA of the CDR3 is TGCGCCAGCAGCCAAGAGAGACAGCCAAATTCACCCCTCCACTTT. Protein: CASSQERQPNSPLHF.

The V call is TRBV18, the J call TRBJ1-6, with no clear D. The CDR3 contains 15 residues. The V gene lost 1 base and the J gene lost 5 bases, with 9 bases spanning the gap. CDR1 KGHSH and CDR2 LQKENI come from the germline V gene. In DNA form, the CDR3 reads TGTGCCAGCTCACCACTGGAGGCCGATAATTCACCCCTCCACTTT. Amino acids: CASSPLEADNSPLHF.